The rows below give T cell receptor beta chains drawn from one sample of a study of OX40 agonist ivuxolimab in advanced cancers. Sequencing used immunoSEQ multiplex PCR; TCRdb keeps in-frame clones, though not all of them. The data contain more than 15,000 clones, roughly 82% of them seen just once; the ten biggest clones take up 3.1%. This sample comprised CD4+ or CD8+ T cells sorted from blood, obtained in a trial of the OX40 agonist ivuxolimab. The receptor set was obtained from an adult with an advanced solid tumor such as melanoma, head and neck, liver or kidney cancer. Each CDR3 is given without its conserved first and last residue. D genes are given only for firm matches.

D	J	V	CDR3
NA	TRBJ2-5	TRBV5-4	ASSSQRGEETQY
NA	TRBJ1-1	TRBV11-2	ASSLWQANTEAF
NA	TRBJ2-7	TRBV10-3	AISGTSTYEQY
TRBD1	TRBJ1-2	TRBV10-1	ASSEDRAYGYT
TRBD1	TRBJ1-1	TRBV12-5	ASGQTGAATEAF
NA	TRBJ1-1	TRBV18	ASSPQSSTEAAEAF
NA	TRBJ2-2	TRBV28	ASSLWGLLQTANTGELF
TRBD1	TRBJ1-6	TRBV27	ASSPLARQGANSPLH
TRBD1	TRBJ2-7	TRBV7-9	ASSRAGQGYEQY
NA	TRBJ1-3	TRBV7-9	ASSLGQSNTIY
NA	TRBJ2-3	TRBV29-1	SVGRGTDTQY
NA	TRBJ1-3	TRBV15	ATSRDLYASGNTIY
NA	TRBJ2-1	TRBV10-3	AISESGRVTYNEQF
TRBD1	TRBJ2-2	TRBV25-1	ASGGTGGITGELF
TRBD2	TRBJ2-5	TRBV18	ASSPTSIEETQY
TRBD2	TRBJ2-1	TRBV5-1	ASSLRSGLGNEQF
NA	TRBJ2-7	TRBV11-2	ASSLGVRSSYEQY
TRBD1	TRBJ2-7	TRBV7-2	ASSRPTGGRAYEQY
NA	TRBJ2-2	TRBV7-8	ASSLRTVGTGELF
TRBD1	TRBJ1-1	TRBV28	ASSPWDRDTEAF
TRBD1	TRBJ1-2	TRBV27	ASSPGTAANYGYT
TRBD2	TRBJ2-1	TRBV7-8	ASSPTGTSGSYEQF
TRBD1	TRBJ1-1	TRBV19	ASSPVDRVGTEAF
TRBD1	TRBJ2-1	TRBV19	ASSRGTGYNEQF
NA	TRBJ2-1	TRBV5-4	ASSLDSHNEQF
TRBD2	TRBJ2-7	TRBV6-6	ASSRSGRPQY
NA	TRBJ2-1	TRBV7-2	ASSLVGPFNNEQF
TRBD2	TRBJ2-7	TRBV28	ASRGGLAGESYEQY
TRBD1	TRBJ1-2	TRBV28	ASNPQGARYGYT
NA	TRBJ1-1	TRBV2	ASSFLGLSEAF
TRBD1	TRBJ1-1	TRBV7-2	ASSGQQGPLTEAF
TRBD1	TRBJ1-5	TRBV6-1	ASSLTGGNQPQH
NA	TRBJ1-2	TRBV20-1	SASLVWGAP
NA	TRBJ2-5	TRBV2	ASNIQGGQETQY
NA	TRBJ2-1	TRBV7-2	ASSLVYEQF
NA	TRBJ1-2	TRBV10-3	AISFSGDGYT
NA	TRBJ1-3	TRBV7-2	ASSFSVGYTIY
NA	TRBJ1-2	TRBV29-1	SVDGGNYGYT
NA	TRBJ1-2	TRBV7-6	ASSLAGTTGTSYT
NA	TRBJ1-2	TRBV18	ASSAQGNYGYT
NA	TRBJ1-5	TRBV19	ASTTGTTNQPQH
NA	TRBJ1-5	TRBV2	ASSRQEMGNQPQH
NA	TRBJ2-1	TRBV28	ASSLGSYNEQF
NA	TRBJ1-6	TRBV4-3	ASSQDLVQVNSPLH
TRBD1	TRBJ1-5	TRBV18	ASSEGTVNQPQH
TRBD2	TRBJ2-5	TRBV5-1	ASSRAGRDETQY
TRBD2	TRBJ2-5	TRBV18	ASSGGLAQETQY
NA	TRBJ2-1	TRBV27	ASSLSRFRHNEQF
TRBD1	TRBJ1-2	TRBV6-5	ASSYSEDRGGYT
NA	TRBJ1-2	TRBV2	ASIAGFALGGYT
TRBD2	TRBJ2-1	TRBV7-3	ASSLMGLAGNNEQF
NA	TRBJ1-1	TRBV14	ASSPGTLWGNTEAF
NA	TRBJ1-4	TRBV7-9	ASSLPSSTNEKLF